The rows below give T cell receptor beta chains drawn from one sample of a study of cytomegalovirus exposure and HLA in healthy donors. Sequencing used immunoSEQ multiplex PCR; TCRdb keeps in-frame clones, though not all of them. The sample records about 120,000 clones, roughly three quarters being singletons. The sequenced sample consisted of PBMCs. Receptors were obtained from a young woman in good health and CMV-seronegative. CDR3s include the opening cysteine and the closing phenylalanine or tryptophan. Size is omitted from some rows. Given values are once, few, many or a class for expanded clones.

few	TRBV28	TRBJ2-2	CASSLIGAGELFF
.	TRBV19	TRBJ2-7	CASSTGGISYEQYF
.	TRBV10-3	TRBJ1-5	CAISETDLQQPQHF
.	TRBV10-3	TRBJ1-1	CAISEGQGNTEAFF
once	TRBV6-1	TRBJ1-2	CASSEAGGDDGYTF
.	TRBV5-6	TRBJ1-5	CASSRGSQPQHF
.	TRBV7-2	TRBJ1-2	CASSLAETKANYGYTF
few	TRBV11-1	TRBJ1-6	CASSSTGRKDSPLHF
.	TRBV5-1	TRBJ1-1	CASSLGSSSGEAFF
.	TRBV2	TRBJ1-2	CASPYGGLSNYGYTF
few	TRBV28	TRBJ1-1	CASSPFGQGKPEAFF
.	TRBV18	TRBJ2-3	CASSPAEEDTQYF
few	TRBV25-1	TRBJ2-5	CASSADQETQYF
once	TRBV5-1	TRBJ1-2	CASSLGGPYGYTF
.	TRBV2	TRBJ2-5	CASIGGGRETQYF
.	TRBV5-4	TRBJ2-3	CASSSKGVGDTQYF
.	TRBV30	TRBJ1-2	CALDWDGYTF
.	TRBV6-5	TRBJ2-1	CASSSQRDSNEQFF
.	TRBV2	TRBJ2-5	CASRRGRSQETQYF
few	TRBV7-3	TRBJ1-2	CASSLNGATGYGYTF
.	TRBV9	TRBJ1-2	CASSPRGQDLHNYGYTF
.	TRBV7-9	TRBJ1-4	CASSSTGGNEKLFF
.	TRBV2	TRBJ1-2	CASSERGGYGYTF
.	TRBV27	TRBJ1-5	CASSMTGNQPQHF
.	TRBV19	TRBJ2-7	CASSSGGASEQYF
.	TRBV29-1	TRBJ1-4	CSVGTRGSNEKLFF
.	TRBV15	TRBJ2-7	CATSRGGASGWSYEQYF
few	TRBV6-5	TRBJ1-2	CASRLTGGYGYTF
few	TRBV6-5	TRBJ2-7	CASSYSRDRAYEQYF
.	TRBV30	TRBJ1-2	CAWSDGGGRGSYGYTF
.	TRBV7-2	TRBJ2-7	CASSLARKLTSGGAVSYEQYF